These 27 T cell receptor beta chains originate from one sample sequenced in a study of T cell repertoires in cytomegalovirus infection. Their specific antigens are unknown. MiXCR was run by TCRdb on the reads, yielding one entry per CDR3 protein. The repertoire holds some 940,000 distinct CDR3 sequences, with more than 25% as singletons. The starting material was cultured CD8+ T cells from PBMCs, obtained from culture after CMV antigen stimulation. Every receptor here comes from a human donor in good health (CMV status not recorded). Some clones in this sample may be carry-over from other donors' samples.

The chain is built from TRBV19 and TRBJ2-1; D gene ambiguous. V was shortened by 7 bases and J by 7 bases, with 8 bases between the two germline ends. In germline, CDR1 is LNHDA, CDR2 SQIVND (reference sequence). The CDR3 consists of 11 residues. CDR3 protein: CASNLGNEQFF. CDR3 sequence (DNA): TGTGCCAGTAACCTCGGGAATGAGCAGTTCTTC.

This clonotype came up once. This rearrangement joins TRBV5-4 to TRBJ2-7, with D maybe TRBD2 (5 bases). V lost 4 bases and J 0 bases, leaving 20 bases between the germline ends. Germline V gene sequence: CDR1 SGHNT, CDR2 YYREEE (reference sequence). This CDR3 contains 17 residues. The CDR3 loop is CASSARETEVYSYEQYV. Here the CDR3 DNA reads TGTGCCAGCAGCGCCCGCGAGACGGAGGTCTACTCCTACGAGCAGTACGTC.

This chain connects TRBV6-2 or TRBV6-3 to TRBJ2-1; D remains ambiguous. Trimming removed 5 bases at V and 8 bases at J, with 10 bases between. This CDR3 is built from 12 residues. From germline, CDR1 is MNHEY and CDR2 SVGEGT. CDR3 sequence reads: CASSTGWYEQFF. The DNA of the CDR3 is TGTGCCAGCAGTACTGGGTGGTATGAGCAGTTCTTC.

This chain links TRBV27 with TRBJ2-7; 9 bases are a match to TRBD2. CDR3 size: 14 residues. Trimming took 4 bases from V and 5 from J; bases not matched to a gene: 6. Germline V gene data show CDR1 as MNHEY and CDR2 as SMNVEV (reference sequence). CDR3 sequence (DNA): TGTGCCAGCAGTTCCCCCGAGCGGGGGGACGAGCAGTACTTC. Protein: CASSSPERGDEQYF.

This clonotype occurred many times. The chain is built from TRBV7-3 and TRBJ1-1, with D uncertain. Germline CDR1 SGHTA, CDR2 FQGTGA. This CDR3 region has 17 residues. Trimming removed 1 base at V and 0 bases at J, with 15 bases between. The CDR3, as DNA: TGTGCCAGCAGCTTAATGGGGTCCCAGAACTTGAACACTGAAGCTTTCTTT. Its translation is CASSLMGSQNLNTEAFF.

This clonotype has just a few counts. The chain joins TRBV7-9 to TRBJ2-6, with D hard to call. V lost 0 bases to trimming and J lost 0 bases, with 15 bases between them. The germline CDR1 and CDR2 sequences are SEHNR and FQNEAQ (reference sequence). This CDR3 is 19 amino acids long. In DNA form, the CDR3 reads TGTGCCAGCAGCTTAGCGATAGGCCTCTATAGCTCTGGGGCCAACGTCCTGACTTTC. Amino acids: CASSLAIGLYSSGANVLTF.

This clonotype came up many times. The genes are TRBV7-6 and TRBJ2-7, with TRBD2 as a possible D gene (6 bases). This CDR3 spans 12 amino acids. V was cut by 5 bases and J by 7 bases, with 12 bases left in between. Germline CDR1 SGHVS, CDR2 FNYEAQ. CDR3 coding DNA: TGTGCCAGCAGCCAGTCTGGGGGGGAGCAGTACTTC. Residues: CASSQSGGEQYF. The entire variable domain, with the rest obtained from reference TRBV7-6 and TRBJ2-7, is as follows: GAGVSQSPRYKVTKRGQDVALRCDPISGHVSLYWYRQALGQGPEFLTYFNYEAQQDKSGLPNDRFSAERPEGSISTLTIQRTEQRDSAMYRCASSQSGGEQYFGPGTRLTVT.

V gene TRBV28 combines with J gene TRBJ2-5, with 7 bases matching TRBD1. Germline CDR1 MDHEN, CDR2 SYDVKM. The V and J ends lost 2 bases and 1 base, in that order; junction bases with no gene match: 19. The CDR3 is 20 amino acids. The CDR3 sequence: CASSLISMGTEVFLQETQYF. CDR3 nucleotide sequence: TGTGCCAGCAGTTTAATTTCAATGGGGACAGAAGTCTTTCTCCAAGAGACCCAGTACTTC. Variable domain in full (rest from reference TRBV28 and TRBJ2-5): DVKVTQSSRYLVKRTGEKVFLECVQDMDHENMFWYRQDPGLGLRLIYFSYDVKMKEKGDIPEGYSVSREKKERFSLILESASTNQTSMYLCASSLISMGTEVFLQETQYFGPGTRLLVL.

V is TRBV12-3 or TRBV12-4 and J is TRBJ1-1; TRBD1 agrees at 8 bases. V lost 3 bases to trimming and J lost 5 bases; unmatched junction nucleotides: 8. The CDR3 length is 15 residues. This chain's CDR3 is CASSLDRQGWTEAFF. In nucleotides, the CDR3 is TGTGCCAGCAGTTTGGATAGACAGGGGTGGACTGAAGCTTTCTTT.

DNA of the CDR3: TGTGCCAGCAGTTCCGGACAGGGACACACCGGGGAGCTGTTTTTT. Its protein is CASSSGQGHTGELFF. J is TRBJ2-2 and V is TRBV7-3; 8 positions match TRBD1. The junction had 6 bases not matched to a gene; V was cut back by 6 bases and J by 3 bases. CDR3 size: 15 residues. From germline, CDR1 is SGHTA and CDR2 FQGTGA.

Points on this clonotype: No conserved phenylalanine or tryptophan ends this CDR3, so it is likely a read error. The chain couples TRBV28 to TRBJ1-5; D gene ambiguous. Germline lookup yields CDR1 MDHEN and CDR2 SYDVKM. Deletions cut 3 bases from V and 5 bases from J, with 11 bases between. This CDR3 has 14 amino acids. The CDR3 bases are TGTGCCAGCAGTTTCTGGGATGGGGATCAGCCCCAGCATTCT. Its translation: CASSFWDGDQPQHS.

This clonotype was recorded many times. The chain carries TRBV7-9 and TRBJ1-6, with D perhaps matching TRBD1 (5 bases). V shed 5 bases and J shed 10 bases, with 18 bases lying between them. The CDR3 loop spans 15 amino acids. Germline V CDR1 and CDR2: SEHNR, FQNEAQ (reference sequence). For the CDR3, the DNA is TGTGCCAGCAGCCTTACAACAGGTTGGGGGTCACCCCTCCACTTT. This sequence encodes CASSLTTGWGSPLHF.

The chain carries TRBV27 and TRBJ1-6; maybe TRBD1 (5 bases). V was clipped by 5 bases and J by 5 bases, with 13 bases between them. From germline, CDR1 is MNHEY and CDR2 SMNVEV (reference sequence). The CDR3 has 15 residues. CDR3 amino acids: CASSLIGGNNSPLHF. CDR3 in DNA: TGTGCCAGCAGTCTTATCGGGGGAAATAATTCACCCCTCCACTTT.

The genes are TRBV10-3 and TRBJ2-2; 10 nucleotides line up with TRBD1. Germline assignment: CDR1 ENHRY and CDR2 SYGVKD. This CDR3 has 14 amino acids. V shed 9 bases, J shed 5 bases, and the junction held 6 bases outside the gene matches. DNA for the CDR3: TGTGCCATGACAGGGGGCGCGGGTACCGGGGAGCTGTTTTTT. It yields the protein CAMTGGAGTGELFF.

The chain links TRBV19 to TRBJ2-5, with D perhaps TRBD1 (6 bases). V lost 5 bases and J lost 4, with 14 bases in between. The germline V gene encodes CDR1 LNHDA and CDR2 SQIVND (reference sequence). The CDR3 sequence is 14 residues long. The CDR3 reads CASSGTLGRETQYF. CDR3 nucleotide sequence: TGTGCCAGTAGTGGGACACTCGGACGAGAGACCCAGTACTTC.

The gene calls are TRBV6-5 and TRBJ1-5, with D perhaps TRBD1 (5 bases). The germline V and J ends were trimmed by 0 bases and 8 bases, with 14 bases remaining between them. Germline-derived CDR1 and CDR2 are MNHEY and SVGAGI. The CDR3 length is 15 residues. CDR3 nucleotide sequence: TGTGCCAGCAGTTACTCGAACGGGGGAATCGAGCCCCAGCATTTT. Protein: CASSYSNGGIEPQHF.

The chain's CDR3 is CASSLVGRDEQFF. In DNA, the CDR3 is TGTGCCAGCAGTTTAGTGGGCCGCGATGAGCAGTTCTTC. The gene calls are TRBV12-3 or TRBV12-4 and TRBJ2-1, with D hard to call. The CDR3 extends over 13 amino acids. Trimming shortened V by 1 base and J by 8 bases, and 9 bases separated the two germline ends.

The CDR3 coding sequence is TGTGCCAGCAGCGTACCGGGACTCTTGCACCAAGAGACCCAGTACTTC. It codes for CASSVPGLLHQETQYF. The chain has TRBV7-9 and TRBJ2-5; the D gene is possibly TRBD2 (6 bases). Trimming left V 5 bases short and J 0 bases short, with 16 bases between. This CDR3 is 16 amino acids long. CDR1 and CDR2 from the germline V gene are SEHNR and FQNEAQ (reference sequence). The whole variable domain, remainder taken from reference TRBV7-9 and TRBJ2-5, is DTGVSQNPRHKITKRGQNVTFRCDPISEHNRLYWYRQTLGQGPEFLTYFQNEAQLEKSRLLSDRFSAERPKGSFSTLEIQRTEQGDSAMYLCASSVPGLLHQETQYFGPGTRLLVL.

The gene calls are TRBV5-1 and TRBJ1-5, with D unresolved. The CDR3 runs to 14 residues. Between the trimmed V and J ends, which lost 0 bases and 7 bases, there was a span of 11 bases. Germline V gene sequence: CDR1 SGHRS, CDR2 YFSETQ. The CDR3 region has the DNA TGCGCCAGCAGCTTGGCGGTCGGGCAGCAGCCCCAGCATTTT. It encodes CASSLAVGQQPQHF.

The chain employs TRBV14 and TRBJ2-2; D gene uncertain. The CDR3 covers 13 residues. The germline V gene encodes CDR1 SGHDN and CDR2 FVKESK. V was shortened by 4 bases and J by 8 bases, with 11 bases between the two germline ends. This CDR3 reads CASSPLRSGELFF. The CDR3 coding sequence is TGTGCCAGCAGCCCCCTCAGGAGTGGGGAGCTGTTTTTT.

The V gene is TRBV10-3, the J gene TRBJ2-5, with D perhaps TRBD2 (6 bases). The CDR3 runs 13 residues. Germline values: CDR1 ENHRY, CDR2 SYGVKD. V lost 6 bases to trimming and J lost 0 bases, with 8 bases between them. CDR3 sequence: CAISSGYQETQYF. As DNA, the CDR3 is TGTGCCATCAGCAGCGGGTACCAAGAGACCCAGTACTTC.

V and J are TRBV13 and TRBJ1-1, with D perhaps matching TRBD1 (6 bases). Trimming cost V 5 bases and J 1 base, with 11 bases left between them. The germline V gene encodes CDR1 PRHDT and CDR2 FYEKMQ (reference sequence). This CDR3 is built from 14 residues. The CDR3 is CASSAGAKNTEAFF. The DNA of the CDR3 is TGTGCCAGCAGCGCAGGGGCTAAGAACACTGAAGCTTTCTTT.

This clonotype was detected a few times. V and J are TRBV4-1 and TRBJ2-1; 9 bases fit TRBD2. Germline lookup yields CDR1 MGHRA and CDR2 YSYEKL. The CDR3 covers 19 residues. Trimming cost V 2 bases and J 7 bases; bases outside gene matches: 18. CDR3 coding DNA: TGCGCCAGCAGCCAACCACCCGAGACTAGCGGACCTTCAAGGAATGAGCAGTTCTTC. Protein product: CASSQPPETSGPSRNEQFF.

The chain uses TRBV6-1 and TRBJ2-3; 9 nucleotides line up with TRBD1. CDR3 length equals 17 residues. Germline lookup yields CDR1 MNHNS and CDR2 SASEGT. V was clipped by 10 bases and J by 0 bases; unmatched bases: 14. The CDR3 DNA reads as TGTGCCATACCGGGACAGGGAGAAGGTTACAGCACAGATACGCAGTATTTT. Translating gives CAIPGQGEGYSTDTQYF.

This clonotype appeared a few times. The gene calls are TRBV11-2 and TRBJ2-1; D remains unclear. Trimming left V 4 bases short and J 9 bases short, with 13 bases between. The CDR3 length is 13 residues. CDR1 and CDR2 (germline): SGHAT, FQNNGV. The CDR3 DNA follows: TGTGCCAGCAGCTCTCGGTCCCTAGTTGAGCAGTTCTTC. Residues: CASSSRSLVEQFF.

This clonotype showed up many times. This rearrangement joins TRBV27 to TRBJ1-2, with 11 nucleotides matching TRBD1. This CDR3 has 15 residues. Germline loops: CDR1 MNHEY, CDR2 SMNVEV (reference sequence). V dropped 4 bases and J dropped 7; count of bases not matched to a gene: 8. The CDR3 DNA reads as TGTGCCAGCAGTTGGACAGGGGGCGTAAGTTTTGGCTACACCTTC. Translation gives CASSWTGGVSFGYTF.

The chain has TRBV10-3 and TRBJ2-3; possibly TRBD1 for D (6 bases). V lost 7 bases and J lost 1, with 21 bases in between. Germline V gene data show CDR1 as ENHRY and CDR2 as SYGVKD. This CDR3 comprises 17 residues. The CDR3 here is CAINFDPTGGGTDTQYF. CDR3 sequence (DNA): TGTGCCATCAACTTTGACCCGACAGGTGGAGGCACAGATACGCAGTATTTT.